These 24 T cell receptor beta chains were sequenced from one sample in a study of cytomegalovirus exposure and HLA in healthy donors. Sequencing used immunoSEQ multiplex PCR; TCRdb keeps in-frame clones, though not all of them. The sample has roughly 100,000 clones, 85% seen once. The sequenced sample was PBMCs. Every receptor here comes from a man aged 18 to 29 in good health and CMV-seropositive.

CDR3: CASSSRTPPTDTQYF. CDR3 nucleotide sequence: TGTGCCAGCAGCTCCCGGACTCCCCCCACAGATACGCAGTATTTT. The chain employs TRBV7-8 and TRBJ2-3, with D possibly TRBD2 on 5 matching bases. The V end was cut by 4 bases, the J end by 2 bases, with 13 bases between. The length of the CDR3 is 15 residues. Germline assignment: CDR1 SGHVS and CDR2 FQNEAQ.

The chain uses TRBV4-1 and TRBJ2-1; 9 nucleotides align to TRBD2. This CDR3 contains 21 residues. V lost 1 base, J lost 1 base, and 17 bases stayed unmatched. Germline V gene lookup returns CDR1 MGHRA and CDR2 YSYEKL. CDR3 residues: CASSQGLLAGLTPGSYNEQFF. In DNA, the CDR3 is TGCGCCAGCAGCCAAGGCCTACTAGCGGGCCTAACACCAGGGTCCTACAATGAGCAGTTCTTC.

The chain employs TRBV19 and TRBJ2-7; 8 bases align to TRBD1. CDR1 and CDR2 from the germline V gene are LNHDA and SQIVND (reference sequence). The CDR3 totals 13 residues. V gave up 3 bases and J gave up 3 bases; unmatched junction bases: 1. In DNA, the CDR3 is TGTGCCAGTAGTATCGGACAGGGCTACGAGCAGTACGTC. Its translation is CASSIGQGYEQYV.

The V gene is TRBV5-6, the J gene TRBJ1-2; 10 bases match TRBD1. The germline V gene encodes CDR1 SGHDT and CDR2 YYEEEE. The CDR3 runs to 15 residues. The V gene end was trimmed by 2 bases and the J gene end by 6 bases; junction bases not matched to a gene: 7. The CDR3 loop reads CASSFFGQGEDGYTF. In DNA, the CDR3 is TGTGCCAGCAGCTTCTTCGGACAGGGGGAGGATGGCTACACCTTC.

The rearrangement joins TRBV7-7 to TRBJ2-5; D ambiguous. Germline loops: CDR1 SSHAT, CDR2 FNYEAQ (reference sequence). This CDR3 region has 13 residues. The V end lost 1 base, the J end lost 1 base, and 4 bases lay between the germline ends. CDR3 sequence reads: CASSLGPQETQYF. CDR3 nucleotide sequence: TGTGCCAGCAGCTTAGGGCCCCAAGAGACCCAGTACTTC.

This clone has a single count. The chain uses TRBV11-2 and TRBJ2-2, with a possible D match to TRBD1 (5 bases). Trimming left V 6 bases short and J 3 bases short, with 14 bases between. Germline V CDR1 and CDR2: SGHAT, FQNNGV. CDR3 size: 15 residues. The DNA for the CDR3 is TGTGCCAGCAGATATGACAGACCTTACACCGGGGAGCTGTTTTTT. Protein sequence: CASRYDRPYTGELFF.

The chain employs TRBV7-9 and TRBJ1-4; 7 nucleotides match TRBD1. V dropped 4 bases and J dropped 5; count of bases not matched to a gene: 4. This CDR3 contains 14 residues. CDR1 and CDR2 from the germline V gene are SEHNR and FQNEAQ (reference sequence). The CDR3 DNA follows: TGTGCCAGCAGCTCCCTGACAGGGAATGAAAAACTGTTTTTT. Its translation: CASSSLTGNEKLFF.

V is TRBV19 and J is TRBJ2-1; TRBD2 matches at 13 bases. CDR1 is LNHDA, CDR2 SQIVND, per germline (reference sequence). This CDR3 is built from 15 residues. V trimming: 5 bases; J trimming: 8 bases; junction bases outside the gene matches: 6. The CDR3 reads CASSLRTSGRDEQFF. DNA of the CDR3: TGTGCCAGTAGTCTTAGGACTAGCGGGAGAGATGAGCAGTTCTTC.

The rearrangement uses TRBV2 and TRBJ2-5, with D unresolved. Trimming pared 4 bases from V and 2 bases from J, leaving 11 bases between. The CDR3 totals 14 residues. Germline CDR1 reads SNHLY; CDR2 reads FYNNEI. The CDR3 nucleotides read TGTGCCAGCAGTGTCCTACAGCTTCAAGAGACCCAGTACTTC. It is translated as CASSVLQLQETQYF. The variable domain in full, completed from reference TRBV2 and TRBJ2-5, reads EPEVTQTPSHQVTQMGQEVILRCVPISNHLYFYWYRQILGQKVEFLVSFYNNEISEKSEIFDDQFSVERPDGSNFTLKIRSTKLEDSAMYFCASSVLQLQETQYFGPGTRLLVL.

This chain joins TRBV6-1 and TRBJ2-5; 9 bases fit TRBD1. There are 15 residues in the CDR3. After removal of 2 bases from V and 4 bases from J, the junction contained 5 bases not matched to a gene. Per the germline V gene, CDR1 is MNHNS and CDR2 is SASEGT. The DNA for the CDR3 is TGTGCCAGCAGTGAACGCGGGACAGGGAGAGAGACCCAGTACTTC. This encodes CASSERGTGRETQYF.

The chain recombines TRBV5-6 with TRBJ1-1, with D possibly being TRBD1 (6 bases). V was clipped by 4 bases and J by 4 bases, with 14 bases between them. The germline CDR1 and CDR2 sequences are SGHDT and YYEEEE. The CDR3 extends over 14 amino acids. This chain's CDR3 is CASSLDRLPTEAFF. The CDR3 DNA follows: TGTGCCAGCAGCCTTGACAGGCTTCCCACTGAAGCTTTCTTT.

This clone was detected only a few times. As DNA, the CDR3 is TGTGCCAGCAGCTTACGTAACAGGGGGCAAGATACGCAGTATTTT. Its translation: CASSLRNRGQDTQYF. The chain employs TRBV7-8 and TRBJ2-3; 9 bases align to TRBD1. CDR1 is SGHVS, CDR2 FQNEAQ, per germline. After removal of 2 bases from V and 5 bases from J, the junction contained 5 bases not matched to a gene. The CDR3 length is 15 residues. Supplemented by reference TRBV7-8 and TRBJ2-3, the full variable domain reads GAGVSQSPRYKVAKRGQDVALRCDPISGHVSLFWYQQALGQGPEFLTYFQNEAQLDKSGLPSDRFFAERPEGSVSTLKIQRTQQEDSAVYLCASSLRNRGQDTQYFGPGTRLTVL.

The chain uses TRBV30 and TRBJ1-1; TRBD1 aligns across 8 bases. The germline V gene encodes CDR1 GTSNPN and CDR2 SVGIG (reference sequence). CDR3 length: 13 amino acids. The ends lost 5 bases at V and 4 bases at J; junction bases unmatched: 6. For the CDR3, the DNA is TGTGCCTGGGGCACAGGGGGAGGCACTGAAGCTTTCTTT. It is translated as CAWGTGGGTEAFF.

V is TRBV19 and J is TRBJ1-2; 9 nucleotides line up with TRBD1. This CDR3 comprises 13 residues. The ends lost 8 bases at V and 3 bases at J; junction bases unmatched: 4. Germline CDR1 and CDR2: LNHDA and SQIVND (reference sequence). CDR3 nucleotides: TGTGCCAGTGGCTGGGACAGGGACTATGGCTACACCTTC. It specifies CASGWDRDYGYTF. The entire variable domain, with the rest obtained from reference TRBV19 and TRBJ1-2, is as follows: DGGITQSPKYLFRKEGQNVTLSCEQNLNHDAMYWYRQDPGQGLRLIYYSQIVNDFQKGDIAEGYSVSREKKESFPLTVTSAQKNPTAFYLCASGWDRDYGYTFGSGTRLTVV.

The chain couples TRBV4-1 to TRBJ2-7; D remains unclear. The CDR3 loop spans 13 amino acids. Deletions cut 2 bases from V and 3 bases from J, with 8 bases between. Per the germline V gene, CDR1 is MGHRA and CDR2 is YSYEKL. CDR3 in amino acids: CASSQQTGYEQYF. The CDR3 DNA reads as TGCGCCAGCAGCCAACAGACTGGCTACGAGCAGTACTTC.

The chain employs TRBV9 and TRBJ1-3; D may be TRBD1 (5 bases). V was pared by 4 bases and J by 2 bases, with 16 bases between. Germline loops: CDR1 SGDLS, CDR2 YYNGEE. The CDR3 has 16 amino acids. This CDR3 reads CASSPRLTVAGNTIYF. Here the CDR3 DNA reads TGTGCCAGCAGCCCTCGGTTGACAGTCGCTGGAAACACCATATATTTT.

The rearrangement uses TRBV11-3 and TRBJ1-1, with 9 nucleotides matching TRBD1. The CDR3 loop spans 16 amino acids. The V gene end was trimmed by 5 bases and the J gene end by 8 bases; junction bases not matched to a gene: 15. The germline V gene has CDR1 SGHNT and CDR2 YENEEA. In DNA, the CDR3 is TGTGCCAGCAGCCCCTCCTTCGCACAGGGGGCCTCCGAAGCTTTCTTT. It encodes CASSPSFAQGASEAFF.

This rearrangement joins TRBV11-1 to TRBJ2-7; 9 bases are a match to TRBD1. With V trimmed by 6 bases and J by 0 bases, 3 bases remained unmatched. The CDR3 is 14 residues long. The germline gives CDR1 SGHAT, CDR2 FQDESV (reference sequence). This CDR3 reads CASRGQGTSYEQYF. Written as DNA, the CDR3 is TGTGCCAGCAGGGGACAGGGCACCTCCTACGAGCAGTACTTC.

The chain has TRBV2 and TRBJ2-3; 9 nucleotides match TRBD2. J lost 4 bases, V lost 6 bases, and 17 bases had no gene match. Germline CDR1 SNHLY, CDR2 FYNNEI. This CDR3 region has 18 residues. The CDR3 nucleotides read TGTGCCAGCAGGGGGGACTTTGGCCAAGCGGGAGGACCAGATACGCAGTATTTT. Its translation: CASRGDFGQAGGPDTQYF.

The chain uses TRBV6-6 and TRBJ2-1; 9 bases fit TRBD2. CDR1 is MNHNY, CDR2 SVGAGI, per germline (reference sequence). This CDR3 comprises 16 residues. V shed 0 bases and J 5 bases; nucleotides not matched to a gene: 5. The CDR3 DNA follows: TGTGCCAGCAGTTACTCGGTACTAGCGGGTCACAATGAGCAGTTCTTC. The encoded protein is CASSYSVLAGHNEQFF.

V gene TRBV5-4 combines with J gene TRBJ2-3; 7 bases fit TRBD2. The V segment lost 1 base and the J segment 3 bases; nucleotides outside the gene matches: 14. CDR3 length: 18 residues. In germline, CDR1 is SGHNT, CDR2 YYREEE (reference sequence). DNA of the CDR3: TGTGCCAGCAGCTTGATGGCGGGAGTGGGTGGTAGAACAGATACGCAGTATTTT. Translating it yields CASSLMAGVGGRTDTQYF.

The rearrangement uses TRBV9 and TRBJ2-7; 7 nucleotides align to TRBD2. Unmatched junction bases numbered 6, after V lost 0 bases and J lost 0 bases. Germline V gives CDR1 SGDLS, CDR2 YYNGEE. This CDR3 region has 16 residues. CDR3 DNA sequence: TGTGCCAGCAGCGTAGTGGGGGGAGGGATCTCCTACGAGCAGTACTTC. It specifies CASSVVGGGISYEQYF.

The J gene is TRBJ1-4, the V gene TRBV2; TRBD1 aligns across 10 bases. Trimming cost V 6 bases and J 8 bases; bases outside gene matches: 6. From germline, CDR1 is SNHLY and CDR2 FYNNEI. This CDR3 comprises 14 residues. The CDR3 DNA sequence: TGTGCCAGCAGCGGGACAGGGGTCCGAGAAAAACTGTTTTTT. Its translation is CASSGTGVREKLFF. The entire variable domain, with the rest obtained from reference TRBV2 and TRBJ1-4, is as follows: EPEVTQTPSHQVTQMGQEVILRCVPISNHLYFYWYRQILGQKVEFLVSFYNNEISEKSEIFDDQFSVERPDGSNFTLKIRSTKLEDSAMYFCASSGTGVREKLFFGSGTQLSVL.

This clone was counted a single time. The chain has TRBV10-3 and TRBJ2-2; 12 nucleotides line up with TRBD1. Per the germline V gene, CDR1 is ENHRY and CDR2 is SYGVKD. The CDR3 consists of 16 residues. V was pared by 3 bases and J by 6 bases, with 5 bases of the junction left unmatched. The CDR3 region has the DNA TGTGCCATCAGTGAAGGGACAGGGGGCGCCCCCGGGGAGCTGTTTTTT. Protein sequence: CAISEGTGGAPGELFF.